Each of the 8 T cell receptor beta chains below was sequenced from the same sample in a study of cytomegalovirus exposure and HLA in healthy donors. The primer mix had 60 Vbeta and 13 Jbeta primers. TCRdb's table, derived via immunoSEQ multiplex PCR, lists solely in-frame clones and lacks some. The table has more than 100,000 clones, 73% seen once. Sequencing was performed on PBMCs. These receptors were taken from a woman in her 40s in good health and CMV-seronegative.

The chain combines TRBV19 with TRBJ1-5; D is unclear. V lost 9 bases, J lost 5 bases, and 14 bases lay in between. The CDR3 loop spans 13 amino acids. CDR1 is LNHDA and CDR2 is SQIVND in the germline V gene (reference sequence). The CDR3 loop reads CASQTNSDQPQHF. The CDR3 DNA is TGTGCCAGCCAGACAAATTCGGATCAGCCCCAGCATTTT.

This clone came up a few times. The rearrangement uses TRBV9 and TRBJ1-2; TRBD1 might be the D (5 bases). Germline values: CDR1 SGDLS, CDR2 YYNGEE. The CDR3 runs 11 residues. The V end lost 10 bases, the J end lost 3 bases, and 10 bases lay between the germline ends. CDR3 nucleotide sequence: TGTGCCTCTGGGGGGGACTATGGCTACACCTTC. This sequence encodes CASGGDYGYTF. Drawing the rest from reference TRBV9 and TRBJ1-2, the complete variable domain is DSGVTQTPKHLITATGQRVTLRCSPRSGDLSVYWYQQSLDQGLQFLIQYYNGEERAKGNILERFSAQQFPDLHSELNLSSLELGDSALYFCASGGDYGYTFGSGTRLTVV.

The chain couples TRBV6-5 to TRBJ2-7; D not certain. This CDR3 spans 15 amino acids. The germline V and J ends were trimmed by 4 bases and 2 bases, with 15 bases remaining between them. The germline gives CDR1 MNHEY, CDR2 SVGAGI. CDR3 sequence: CASSWATQGAYEQYF. The CDR3 DNA sequence: TGTGCCAGCAGTTGGGCCACACAAGGCGCCTACGAGCAGTACTTC.

The gene calls are TRBV6-5 and TRBJ2-3; tentative D call: TRBD1 (5 bases). V was shortened by 6 bases and J by 4 bases, with 11 bases between the two germline ends. Germline CDR1 MNHEY, CDR2 SVGAGI. The CDR3 loop spans 13 amino acids. CDR3: CASRPAGPDTQYF. The DNA of the CDR3 is TGTGCCAGCAGACCAGCAGGGCCAGATACGCAGTATTTT.

The genes are TRBV18 and TRBJ2-7; D unclear. CDR3 length: 13 residues. Looked up from germline, CDR1 is KGHSH and CDR2 is LQKENI. The ends were cut back, 3 bases at V and 5 bases at J, with 11 bases in the middle. The CDR3 DNA reads TGTGCCAGCTCACCGAGTCAACGCCACGAGCAGTACTTC. This sequence encodes CASSPSQRHEQYF.

The chain couples TRBV9 to TRBJ1-2, with 11 bases identical to TRBD1. This CDR3 has 17 amino acids. Germline V gene lookup returns CDR1 SGDLS and CDR2 YYNGEE. The V gene end was trimmed by 3 bases and the J gene end by 2 bases; junction bases not matched to a gene: 9. The CDR3 coding sequence is TGTGCCAGCAGCGCCTCCCGGGACAGGGGGTCAAACTATGGCTACACCTTC. Its translation is CASSASRDRGSNYGYTF.

The table lists this clone with a few counts. This chain links TRBV7-2 with TRBJ2-7, with 10 bases that match TRBD1. J was trimmed by 1 base and V by 3 bases; bases with no gene match: 3. Germline-derived CDR1 and CDR2 are SGHTA and FQGNSA. The CDR3 length is 15 residues. CDR3 bases: TGTGCCAGCAGCTTGGACAGGGGGAGTTCCTACGAGCAGTACTTC. Encoded protein: CASSLDRGSSYEQYF.

The rearrangement uses TRBV7-2 and TRBJ2-7; 12 nucleotides agree with TRBD2. The V segment lost 2 bases and the J segment 4 bases; nucleotides outside the gene matches: 12. CDR3 size: 18 residues. CDR1 is SGHTA, CDR2 FQGNSA, per germline. The chain's CDR3 is CASSLSSGGALPIYEQYF. CDR3 DNA: TGTGCCAGCAGCTTATCTAGCGGGGGGGCCCTTCCTATTTACGAGCAGTACTTC.